The T cell receptor (beta chain) under discussion was sequenced for a study of blood T cell repertoires in COVID-19. About the study: Both acute and convalescent COVID-19 samples were obtained from the United States, Italy and Spain.

CDR3 length: 13 residues. Germline loops: CDR1 KGHSY, CDR2 FQNENV. V lost 4 bases and J 3 bases, leaving 9 bases between the germline ends. The protocol was immunoSEQ multiplex PCR, while the TCRdb copy is restricted to in-frame clones and leaves out a portion. This sample carries roughly 250,000 clones, around nine tenths of them seen once, and the ten largest clones take under 2%. The chain recombines TRBV16 with TRBJ2-5; maybe TRBD1 (5 bases). The clonotype was recovered from a woman in her fifties or sixties who had recovered from COVID-19. Material for sequencing was PBMCs or T cells enriched from blood (not recorded which). CDR3 sequence reads: CASSPQGKETQYF. For the CDR3, the DNA is TGTGCCAGCAGCCCTCAGGGAAAAGAGACCCAGTACTTC.